The T cell receptor (beta chain) under discussion was sequenced for a study of blood T cell repertoires in COVID-19. The table came from immunoSEQ multiplex PCR; TCRdb's copy has only in-frame clones and leaves some out. The sample carries more than 200,000 clones, more than 80% recorded once. CDR3 size: 15 residues. From germline, CDR1 is MNHEY and CDR2 SVGAGI. V lost 6 bases, J lost 11 bases, and 24 bases lay in between. The specimen sequenced was peripheral blood. The source is a man aged 25-45 years with COVID-19, enrolled during active disease. The rearrangement joins TRBV6-5 to TRBJ2-3, with TRBD2 as a possible D gene (7 bases). The chain's CDR3 is CASRRGTIQGSQQYF. For the CDR3, the DNA is TGTGCCAGCAGGCGGGGGACGATCCAGGGGAGTCAGCAGTATTTT.